One TCR beta chain is described in this entry. The junction does not match germline at one end; this may be a read error. In the original workflow: Researchers report that nucleated cell counts were estimated from reference gene primer amplification. The repertoire was sequenced with immunoSEQ multiplex PCR; TCRdb's copy has only in-frame clones and lacks some. The DNA gave D and trimming, while V, J and clone size come from that table. The data show approximately 260,000 clones, roughly 90% seen once. The data were taken from a study of blood T cell repertoires in COVID-19. About the study: Acute and convalescent COVID-19 samples came from the United States, Italy and Spain. From T cells, B-cell-depleted T cells, or PBMCs came the material, which was cDNA or gDNA.

Germline lookup yields CDR1 KGHDR and CDR2 SFDVKD. CDR3 length: 13 amino acids. The source material was peripheral blood. This receptor was obtained from a man aged 50 to 59 with acute or convalescent COVID-19. This chain joins TRBV24-1 and TRBJ1-4, with no clear D. Here the CDR3 reads CATSPVSKEKLFF. The DNA for the CDR3 is TGTGCCACCAGTCCCGTATCTAAGGAAAAACTGTTTTTT.